The clone carrying this T cell receptor (beta chain) was seen a handful of times. The sample comes from a study of spatial heterogeneity in lung cancer. The germline V and J ends were trimmed by 1 base and 7 bases, with 10 bases remaining between them. Germline values: CDR1 SGHTA, CDR2 FQGNSA. The CDR3 covers 13 residues. Time point described: sample taken at primary tumor resection. Unsorted whole RNA samples from tumor, nontumor lung or frozen PBMC were sequenced. The cohort: some 73 early-stage, untreated non-small cell lung cancer patients. Individually, TCR cDNA molecules were each labelled with a unique molecular identifier. TCRdb redid the calling of the 5' RACE reads with MiXCR, one entry per CDR3 protein. The sample lists tens of thousands of distinct CDR3 sequences, roughly 15% occurring once.

This TCR derives from a male donor with early-stage non-small cell lung cancer. The J gene is TRBJ2-5, the V gene TRBV7-2; D uncertain. Sequencing used PBMCs, obtained at surgery. The CDR3 sequence is CASSLGVGVTQYF. The CDR3 bases are TGTGCCAGCAGCTTAGGGGTAGGAGTGACCCAGTACTTC.